This TCR beta chain was obtained from a study of cytomegalovirus exposure and HLA in healthy donors. Study-level results: Analyzed later, most CMV-associated TCR beta chains appeared HLA-restricted.

On this clone: Antigen unknown.

This CDR3 region has 16 residues. Germline V gene lookup returns CDR1 SNHLY and CDR2 FYNNEI. 13 Jbeta primers and 60 Vbeta primers were used for the PCR. Sequencing used immunoSEQ multiplex PCR; TCRdb keeps in-frame clones, though not all of them. The profile covers more than 140,000 clones, with around 80% appearing a single time and about 3.1% taken by the ten largest. The clonotype was recovered from a man aged 35-49 years in good health and CMV-seronegative. J is TRBJ2-5 and V is TRBV2, with D possibly being TRBD1 (6 bases). The DNA end is more similar to TRBJ2-7, so the J call may be wrong. The specimen sequenced was PBMCs. The DNA for the CDR3 is TGTGCCAGCAGGACCACGGGGACACGGAGCTCCTACGAGCAGTACTTC. As protein: CASRTTGTRSSYEQYF.